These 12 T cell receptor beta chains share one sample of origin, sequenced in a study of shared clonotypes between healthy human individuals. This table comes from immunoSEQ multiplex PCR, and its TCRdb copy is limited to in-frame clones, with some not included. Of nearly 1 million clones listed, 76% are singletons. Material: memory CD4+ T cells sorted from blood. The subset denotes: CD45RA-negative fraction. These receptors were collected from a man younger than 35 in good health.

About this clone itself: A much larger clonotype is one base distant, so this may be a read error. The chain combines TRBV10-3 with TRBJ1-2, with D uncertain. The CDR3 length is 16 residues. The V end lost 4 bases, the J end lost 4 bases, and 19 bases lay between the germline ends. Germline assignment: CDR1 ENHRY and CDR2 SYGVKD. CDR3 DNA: TGTGCCATCAGTGGGCCCACGGGTCGCTCGGGCTATGGCTACACCTTC. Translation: CAISGPTGRSGYGYTF.

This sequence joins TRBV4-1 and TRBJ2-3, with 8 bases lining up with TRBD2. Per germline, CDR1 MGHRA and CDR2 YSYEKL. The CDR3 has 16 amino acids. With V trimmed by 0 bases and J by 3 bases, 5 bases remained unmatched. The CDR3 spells CASSQDPGLGTDTQYF. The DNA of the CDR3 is TGCGCCAGCAGCCAAGACCCGGGACTAGGAACAGATACGCAGTATTTT.

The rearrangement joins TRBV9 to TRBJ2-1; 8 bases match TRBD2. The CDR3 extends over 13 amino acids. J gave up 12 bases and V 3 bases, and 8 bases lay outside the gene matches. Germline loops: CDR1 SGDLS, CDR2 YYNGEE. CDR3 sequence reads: CASSANIAGRQFF. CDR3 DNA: TGTGCCAGCAGCGCTAACATAGCGGGAAGGCAGTTCTTC.

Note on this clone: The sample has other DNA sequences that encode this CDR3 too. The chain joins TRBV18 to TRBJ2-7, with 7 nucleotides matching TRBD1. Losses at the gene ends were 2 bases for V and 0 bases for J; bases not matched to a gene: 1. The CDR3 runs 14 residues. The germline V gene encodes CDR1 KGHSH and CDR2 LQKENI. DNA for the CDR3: TGTGCCAGCTCACCAGGGACAGTCTCCTACGAGCAGTACTTC. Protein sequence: CASSPGTVSYEQYF.

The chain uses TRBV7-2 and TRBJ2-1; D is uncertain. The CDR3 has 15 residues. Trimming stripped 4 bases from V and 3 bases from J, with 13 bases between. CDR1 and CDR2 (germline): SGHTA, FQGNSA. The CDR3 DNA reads TGTGCCAGCAGCTCCTCCGCCCCCGGCTACAATGAGCAGTTCTTC. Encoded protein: CASSSSAPGYNEQFF. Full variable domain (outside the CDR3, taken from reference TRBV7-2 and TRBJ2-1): GAGVSQSPSNKVTEKGKDVELRCDPISGHTALYWYRQSLGQGLEFLIYFQGNSAPDKSGLPSDRFSAERTGGSVSTLTIQRTQQEDSAVYLCASSSSAPGYNEQFFGPGTRLTVL.

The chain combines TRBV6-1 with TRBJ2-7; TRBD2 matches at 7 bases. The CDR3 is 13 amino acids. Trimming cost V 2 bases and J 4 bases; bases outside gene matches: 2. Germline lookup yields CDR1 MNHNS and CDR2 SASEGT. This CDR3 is CASSENGRYEQYF. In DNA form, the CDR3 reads TGTGCCAGCAGTGAAAACGGGAGGTACGAGCAGTACTTC.

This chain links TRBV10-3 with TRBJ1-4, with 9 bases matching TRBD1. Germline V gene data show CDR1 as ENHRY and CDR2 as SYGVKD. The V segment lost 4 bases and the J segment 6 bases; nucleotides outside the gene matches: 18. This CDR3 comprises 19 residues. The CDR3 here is CAISVWVGQGIPGDEKLFF. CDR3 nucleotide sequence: TGTGCCATCAGTGTGTGGGTTGGACAGGGGATTCCGGGGGATGAAAAACTGTTTTTT.

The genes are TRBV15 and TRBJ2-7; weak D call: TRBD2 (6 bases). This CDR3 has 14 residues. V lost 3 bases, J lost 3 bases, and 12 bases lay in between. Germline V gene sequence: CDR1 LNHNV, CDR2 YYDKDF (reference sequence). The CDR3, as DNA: TGTGCCACCAGCAGGGGCGGGGTTCGCTACGAGCAGTACTTC. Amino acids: CATSRGGVRYEQYF.

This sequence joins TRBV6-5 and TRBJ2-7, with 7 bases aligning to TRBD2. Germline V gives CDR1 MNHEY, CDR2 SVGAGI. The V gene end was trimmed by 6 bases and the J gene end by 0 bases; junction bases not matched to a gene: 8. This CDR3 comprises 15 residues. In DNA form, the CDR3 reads TGTGCCAGCAGCCAAGTCCGGACTAGCTCCTACGAGCAGTACTTC. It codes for CASSQVRTSSYEQYF.

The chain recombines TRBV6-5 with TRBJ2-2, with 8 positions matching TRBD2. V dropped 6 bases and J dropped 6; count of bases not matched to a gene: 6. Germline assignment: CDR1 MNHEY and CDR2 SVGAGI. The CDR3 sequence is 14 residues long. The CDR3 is CASRLTLAAGELFF. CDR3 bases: TGTGCCAGCAGGCTGACACTAGCGGCCGGGGAGCTGTTTTTT.

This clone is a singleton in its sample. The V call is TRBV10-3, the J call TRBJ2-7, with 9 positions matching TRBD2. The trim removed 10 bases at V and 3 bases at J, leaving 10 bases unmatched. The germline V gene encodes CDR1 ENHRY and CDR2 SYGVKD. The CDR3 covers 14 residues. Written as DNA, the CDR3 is TGTGCCACGCAAAGACTAGCGGAGATCTACGAGCAGTACTTC. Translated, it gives CATQRLAEIYEQYF.

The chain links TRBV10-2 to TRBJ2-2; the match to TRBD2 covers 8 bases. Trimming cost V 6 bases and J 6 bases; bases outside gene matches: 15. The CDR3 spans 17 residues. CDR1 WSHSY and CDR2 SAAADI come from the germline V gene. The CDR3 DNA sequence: TGCGCCAGCAGGGGAACCGTAGCGGGGCGGTTCTCCGGGGAGCTGTTTTTT. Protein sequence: CASRGTVAGRFSGELFF.